This T cell receptor (beta chain) was documented in a study of early T cells in non-severe SARS-CoV-2 infection. Overall study context: Bulk RNA isolated from unsorted whole blood underwent sequencing; chains were not paired.

This clonotype was counted many times. The antigen is unknown. The TCR library protocol attached unique molecular identifiers to the individual cDNA molecules. TCRdb passed the 5' RACE reads through MiXCR, listing each CDR3 protein once. Among approximately 69,000 distinct CDR3 sequences, about 12% were seen once, and the ten largest hold roughly 6.8%. Overall study results and limits: Matching with VDJdb favored anti-spike CD8 responses (missing private and CD4 specificities).

This receptor was obtained from an adult who was a healthcare worker with PCR-confirmed SARS-CoV-2 infection or an uninfected control (not recorded which). The specimen sequenced was whole blood.

The CDR3 sequence: CASSLDVVKNIQYF. CDR3 DNA: TGTGCCAGCAGCTTGGATGTCGTCAAAAACATTCAGTACTTC. The chain has TRBV11-3 and TRBJ2-4; no reliable D call. Germline V gene lookup returns CDR1 SGHNT and CDR2 YENEEA. V lost 3 bases to trimming and J lost 3 bases, with 9 bases between them. This CDR3 has 14 amino acids.